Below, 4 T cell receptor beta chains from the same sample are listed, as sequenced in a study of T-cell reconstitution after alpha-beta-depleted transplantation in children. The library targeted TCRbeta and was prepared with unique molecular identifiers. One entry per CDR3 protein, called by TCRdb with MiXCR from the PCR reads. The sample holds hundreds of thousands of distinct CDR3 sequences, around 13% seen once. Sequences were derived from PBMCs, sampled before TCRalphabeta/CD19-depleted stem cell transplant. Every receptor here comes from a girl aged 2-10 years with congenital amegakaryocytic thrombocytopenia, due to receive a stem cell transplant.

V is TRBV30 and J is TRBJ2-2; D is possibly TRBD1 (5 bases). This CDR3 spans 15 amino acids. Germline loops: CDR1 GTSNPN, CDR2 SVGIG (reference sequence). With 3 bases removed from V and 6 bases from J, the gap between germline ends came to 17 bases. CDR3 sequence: CAWRLGAPMPGELFF. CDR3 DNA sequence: TGTGCCTGGAGGTTAGGGGCTCCCATGCCCGGGGAGCTGTTTTTT.

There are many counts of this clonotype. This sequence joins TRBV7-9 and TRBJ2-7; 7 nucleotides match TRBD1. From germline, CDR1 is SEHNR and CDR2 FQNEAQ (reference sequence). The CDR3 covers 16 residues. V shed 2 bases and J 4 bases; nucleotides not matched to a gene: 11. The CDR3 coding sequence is TGTGCCAGCAGCTTAAAGAGCGACAGGGTGCTGTACGAGCAGTACTTC. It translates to CASSLKSDRVLYEQYF.

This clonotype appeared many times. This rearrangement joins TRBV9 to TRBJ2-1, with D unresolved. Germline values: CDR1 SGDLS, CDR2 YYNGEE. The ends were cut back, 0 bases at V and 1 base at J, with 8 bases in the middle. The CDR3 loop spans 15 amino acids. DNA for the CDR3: TGTGCCAGCAGCGTAGAAGGAGATTCCTACAATGAGCAGTTCTTC. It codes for CASSVEGDSYNEQFF. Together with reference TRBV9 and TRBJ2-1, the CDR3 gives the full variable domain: DSGVTQTPKHLITATGQRVTLRCSPRSGDLSVYWYQQSLDQGLQFLIQYYNGEERAKGNILERFSAQQFPDLHSELNLSSLELGDSALYFCASSVEGDSYNEQFFGPGTRLTVL.

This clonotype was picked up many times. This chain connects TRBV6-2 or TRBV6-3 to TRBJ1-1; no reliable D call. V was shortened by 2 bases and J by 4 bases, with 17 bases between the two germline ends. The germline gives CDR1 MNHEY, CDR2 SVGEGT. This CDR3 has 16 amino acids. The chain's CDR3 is CASSYAETLLGTEAFF. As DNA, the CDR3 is TGTGCCAGCAGTTACGCCGAGACTCTCCTAGGCACTGAAGCTTTCTTT.